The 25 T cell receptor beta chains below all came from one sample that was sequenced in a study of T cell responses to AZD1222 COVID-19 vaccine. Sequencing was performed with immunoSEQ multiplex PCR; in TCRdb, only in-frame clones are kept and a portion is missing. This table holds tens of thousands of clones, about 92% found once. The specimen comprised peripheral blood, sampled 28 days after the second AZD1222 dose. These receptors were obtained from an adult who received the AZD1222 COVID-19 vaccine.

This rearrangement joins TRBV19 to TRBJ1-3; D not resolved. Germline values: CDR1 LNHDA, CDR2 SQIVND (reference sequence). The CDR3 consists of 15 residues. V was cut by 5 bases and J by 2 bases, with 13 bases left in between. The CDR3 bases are TGTGCCAGTAGTTCACAGCCAGCAACTGGAAACACCATATATTTT. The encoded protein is CASSSQPATGNTIYF.

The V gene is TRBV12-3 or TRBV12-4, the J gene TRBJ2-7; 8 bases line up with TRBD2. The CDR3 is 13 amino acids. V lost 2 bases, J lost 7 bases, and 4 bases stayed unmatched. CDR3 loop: CASSLSGGGEQYF. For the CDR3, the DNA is TGTGCCAGCAGTTTATCAGGCGGGGGGGAGCAGTACTTC.

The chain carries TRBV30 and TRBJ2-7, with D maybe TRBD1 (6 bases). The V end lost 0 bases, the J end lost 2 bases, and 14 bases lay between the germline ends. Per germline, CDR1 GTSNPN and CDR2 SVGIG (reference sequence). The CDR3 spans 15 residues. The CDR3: CAWSVGGPSTYEQYF. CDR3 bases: TGTGCCTGGAGTGTAGGGGGACCGAGTACCTACGAGCAGTACTTC.

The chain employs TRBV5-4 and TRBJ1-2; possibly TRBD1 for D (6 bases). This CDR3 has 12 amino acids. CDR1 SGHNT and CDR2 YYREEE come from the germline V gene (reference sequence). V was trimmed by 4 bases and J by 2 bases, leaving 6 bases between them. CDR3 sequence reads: CASSGQNYGYTF. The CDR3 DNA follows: TGTGCCAGCAGCGGACAGAACTATGGCTACACCTTC.

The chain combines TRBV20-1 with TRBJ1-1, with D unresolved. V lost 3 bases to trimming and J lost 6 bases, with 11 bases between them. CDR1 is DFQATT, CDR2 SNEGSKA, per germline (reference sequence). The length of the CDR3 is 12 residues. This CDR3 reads CSASLQMAEAFF. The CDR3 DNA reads TGCAGTGCTAGTCTCCAAATGGCTGAAGCTTTCTTT.

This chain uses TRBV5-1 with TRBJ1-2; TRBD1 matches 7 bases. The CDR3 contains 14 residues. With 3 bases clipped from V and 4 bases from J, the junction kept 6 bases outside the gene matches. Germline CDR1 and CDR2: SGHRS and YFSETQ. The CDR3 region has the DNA TGCGCCAGCAGCTACCAGACAGGGATCTATGGCTACACCTTC. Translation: CASSYQTGIYGYTF.

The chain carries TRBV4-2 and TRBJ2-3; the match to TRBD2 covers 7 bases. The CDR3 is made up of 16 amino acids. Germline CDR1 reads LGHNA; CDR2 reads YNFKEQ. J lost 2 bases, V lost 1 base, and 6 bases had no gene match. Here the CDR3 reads CASSQVGGTTTDTQYF. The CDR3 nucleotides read TGTGCCAGCAGCCAAGTCGGCGGGACTACCACAGATACGCAGTATTTT.

The CDR3 loop is CASSVTGVSEQYF. Here the CDR3 DNA reads TGTGCCAGCAGCGTGACAGGGGTCAGCGAGCAGTACTTC. The chain couples TRBV7-2 to TRBJ2-7, with 8 bases lining up with TRBD1. CDR1 SGHTA and CDR2 FQGNSA come from the germline V gene. V lost 5 bases and J lost 6; bases outside the gene matches: 6. This CDR3 contains 13 residues.

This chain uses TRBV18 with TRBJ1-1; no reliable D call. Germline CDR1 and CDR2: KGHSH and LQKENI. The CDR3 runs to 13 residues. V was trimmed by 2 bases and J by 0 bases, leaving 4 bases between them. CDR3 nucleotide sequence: TGTGCCAGCTCACCAGGGCTGAACACTGAAGCTTTCTTT. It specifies CASSPGLNTEAFF.

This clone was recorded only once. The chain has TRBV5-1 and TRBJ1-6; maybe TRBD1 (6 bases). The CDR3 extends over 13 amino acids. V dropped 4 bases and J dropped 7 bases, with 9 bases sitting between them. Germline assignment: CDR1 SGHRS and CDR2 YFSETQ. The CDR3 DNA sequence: TGCGCCAGCAGCCCTACAGGGAATTCACCCCTCCACTTT. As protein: CASSPTGNSPLHF.

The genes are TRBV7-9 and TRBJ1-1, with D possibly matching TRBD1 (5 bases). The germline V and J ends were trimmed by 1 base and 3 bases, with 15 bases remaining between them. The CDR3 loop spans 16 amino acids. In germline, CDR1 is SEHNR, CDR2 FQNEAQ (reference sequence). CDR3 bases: TGTGCCAGCAGCTTAGGAGGGGCATCTGCGTACACTGAAGCTTTCTTT. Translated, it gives CASSLGGASAYTEAFF.

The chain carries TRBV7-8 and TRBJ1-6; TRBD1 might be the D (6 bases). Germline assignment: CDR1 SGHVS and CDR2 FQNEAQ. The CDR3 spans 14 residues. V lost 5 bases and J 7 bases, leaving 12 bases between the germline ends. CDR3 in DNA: TGTGCCAGCAGCCTACAGGGAGGGAATTCACCCCTCCACTTT. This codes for CASSLQGGNSPLHF.

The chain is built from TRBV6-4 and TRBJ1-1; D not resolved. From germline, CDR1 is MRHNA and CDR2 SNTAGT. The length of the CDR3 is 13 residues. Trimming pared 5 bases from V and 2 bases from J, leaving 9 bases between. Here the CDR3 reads CASSLDGNTEAFF. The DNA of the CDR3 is TGTGCCAGCAGTCTAGACGGTAACACTGAAGCTTTCTTT.

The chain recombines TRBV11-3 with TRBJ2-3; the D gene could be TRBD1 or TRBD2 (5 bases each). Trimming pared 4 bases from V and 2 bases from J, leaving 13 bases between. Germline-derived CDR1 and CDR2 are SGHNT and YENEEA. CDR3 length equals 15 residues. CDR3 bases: TGTGCCAGCAGCTCCATGACGGGACCCACAGATACGCAGTATTTT. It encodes CASSSMTGPTDTQYF.

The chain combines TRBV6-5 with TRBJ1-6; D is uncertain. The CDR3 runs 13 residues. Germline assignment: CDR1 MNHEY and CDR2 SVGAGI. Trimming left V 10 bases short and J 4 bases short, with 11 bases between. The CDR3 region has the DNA TGTGCCACCTCGAGAGGTTATAATTCACCCCTCCACTTT. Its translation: CATSRGYNSPLHF.

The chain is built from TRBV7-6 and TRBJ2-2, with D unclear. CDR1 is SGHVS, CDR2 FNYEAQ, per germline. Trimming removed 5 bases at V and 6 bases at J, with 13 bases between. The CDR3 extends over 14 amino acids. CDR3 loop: CASSRTITPGELFF. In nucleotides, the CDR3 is TGTGCCAGCAGCAGGACCATAACCCCCGGGGAGCTGTTTTTT.

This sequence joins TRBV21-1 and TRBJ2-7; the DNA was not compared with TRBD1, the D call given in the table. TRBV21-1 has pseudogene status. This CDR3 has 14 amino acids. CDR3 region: CASSKVPVSYEQYF. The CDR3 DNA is TGTGCCAGCAGCAAAGTCCCAGTCTCCTACGAGCAGTACTTC.

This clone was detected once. The CDR3, as DNA: TGTGCCAGCAGCCAATGGGTCCGGGACAGATATGGCTACACCTTC. Its protein product is CASSQWVRDRYGYTF. V is TRBV3-1 (or the pseudogene TRBV3-2) and J is TRBJ1-2; TRBD1 agrees at 7 bases. CDR3 length: 15 residues. Trimming took 2 bases from V and 5 from J; bases not matched to a gene: 8. CDR1 is LGHDT and CDR2 is YNNKEL in the germline V gene (reference sequence).

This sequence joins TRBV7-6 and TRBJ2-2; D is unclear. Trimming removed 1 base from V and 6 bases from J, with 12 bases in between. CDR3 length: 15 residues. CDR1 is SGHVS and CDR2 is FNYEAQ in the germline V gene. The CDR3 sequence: CASSLGEPGAGELFF. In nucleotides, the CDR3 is TGTGCCAGCAGCTTAGGCGAGCCCGGAGCCGGGGAGCTGTTTTTT.

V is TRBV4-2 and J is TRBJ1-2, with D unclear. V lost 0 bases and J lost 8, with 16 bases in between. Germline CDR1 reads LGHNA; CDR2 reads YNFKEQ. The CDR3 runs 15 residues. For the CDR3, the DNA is TGTGCCAGCAGCCAAGAGGGTTCGGCATTAAGGGGCTACACCTTC. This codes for CASSQEGSALRGYTF.

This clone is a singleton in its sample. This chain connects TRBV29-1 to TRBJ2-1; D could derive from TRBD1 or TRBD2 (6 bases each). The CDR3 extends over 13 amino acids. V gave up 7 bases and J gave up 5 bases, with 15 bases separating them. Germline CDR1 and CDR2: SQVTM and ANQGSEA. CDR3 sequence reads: CSAGAGPHNEQFF. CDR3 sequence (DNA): TGCAGCGCGGGGGCAGGCCCCCACAATGAGCAGTTCTTC.

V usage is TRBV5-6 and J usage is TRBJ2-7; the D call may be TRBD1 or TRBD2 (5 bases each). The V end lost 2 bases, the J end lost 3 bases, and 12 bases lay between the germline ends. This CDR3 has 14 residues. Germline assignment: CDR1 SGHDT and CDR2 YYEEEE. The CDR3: CASSFPGTNYEQYF. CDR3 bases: TGTGCCAGCAGCTTTCCGGGGACCAACTACGAGCAGTACTTC.

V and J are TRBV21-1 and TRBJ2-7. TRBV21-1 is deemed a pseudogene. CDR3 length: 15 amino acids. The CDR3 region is CASSILDGFNYEQYF. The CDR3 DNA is TGTGCCAGCAGCATCCTTGACGGCTTCAACTACGAGCAGTACTTC.

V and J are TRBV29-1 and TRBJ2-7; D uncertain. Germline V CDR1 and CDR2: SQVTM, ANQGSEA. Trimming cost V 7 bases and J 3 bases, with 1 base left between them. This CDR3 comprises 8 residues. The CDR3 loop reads CSDYEQYF. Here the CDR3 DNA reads TGCAGCGACTACGAGCAGTACTTC.

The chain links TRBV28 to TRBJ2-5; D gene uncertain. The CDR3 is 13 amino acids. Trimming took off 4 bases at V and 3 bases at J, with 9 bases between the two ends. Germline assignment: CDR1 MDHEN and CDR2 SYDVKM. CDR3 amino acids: CASSSNIEETQYF. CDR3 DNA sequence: TGTGCCAGCAGTTCCAACATCGAAGAGACCCAGTACTTC.